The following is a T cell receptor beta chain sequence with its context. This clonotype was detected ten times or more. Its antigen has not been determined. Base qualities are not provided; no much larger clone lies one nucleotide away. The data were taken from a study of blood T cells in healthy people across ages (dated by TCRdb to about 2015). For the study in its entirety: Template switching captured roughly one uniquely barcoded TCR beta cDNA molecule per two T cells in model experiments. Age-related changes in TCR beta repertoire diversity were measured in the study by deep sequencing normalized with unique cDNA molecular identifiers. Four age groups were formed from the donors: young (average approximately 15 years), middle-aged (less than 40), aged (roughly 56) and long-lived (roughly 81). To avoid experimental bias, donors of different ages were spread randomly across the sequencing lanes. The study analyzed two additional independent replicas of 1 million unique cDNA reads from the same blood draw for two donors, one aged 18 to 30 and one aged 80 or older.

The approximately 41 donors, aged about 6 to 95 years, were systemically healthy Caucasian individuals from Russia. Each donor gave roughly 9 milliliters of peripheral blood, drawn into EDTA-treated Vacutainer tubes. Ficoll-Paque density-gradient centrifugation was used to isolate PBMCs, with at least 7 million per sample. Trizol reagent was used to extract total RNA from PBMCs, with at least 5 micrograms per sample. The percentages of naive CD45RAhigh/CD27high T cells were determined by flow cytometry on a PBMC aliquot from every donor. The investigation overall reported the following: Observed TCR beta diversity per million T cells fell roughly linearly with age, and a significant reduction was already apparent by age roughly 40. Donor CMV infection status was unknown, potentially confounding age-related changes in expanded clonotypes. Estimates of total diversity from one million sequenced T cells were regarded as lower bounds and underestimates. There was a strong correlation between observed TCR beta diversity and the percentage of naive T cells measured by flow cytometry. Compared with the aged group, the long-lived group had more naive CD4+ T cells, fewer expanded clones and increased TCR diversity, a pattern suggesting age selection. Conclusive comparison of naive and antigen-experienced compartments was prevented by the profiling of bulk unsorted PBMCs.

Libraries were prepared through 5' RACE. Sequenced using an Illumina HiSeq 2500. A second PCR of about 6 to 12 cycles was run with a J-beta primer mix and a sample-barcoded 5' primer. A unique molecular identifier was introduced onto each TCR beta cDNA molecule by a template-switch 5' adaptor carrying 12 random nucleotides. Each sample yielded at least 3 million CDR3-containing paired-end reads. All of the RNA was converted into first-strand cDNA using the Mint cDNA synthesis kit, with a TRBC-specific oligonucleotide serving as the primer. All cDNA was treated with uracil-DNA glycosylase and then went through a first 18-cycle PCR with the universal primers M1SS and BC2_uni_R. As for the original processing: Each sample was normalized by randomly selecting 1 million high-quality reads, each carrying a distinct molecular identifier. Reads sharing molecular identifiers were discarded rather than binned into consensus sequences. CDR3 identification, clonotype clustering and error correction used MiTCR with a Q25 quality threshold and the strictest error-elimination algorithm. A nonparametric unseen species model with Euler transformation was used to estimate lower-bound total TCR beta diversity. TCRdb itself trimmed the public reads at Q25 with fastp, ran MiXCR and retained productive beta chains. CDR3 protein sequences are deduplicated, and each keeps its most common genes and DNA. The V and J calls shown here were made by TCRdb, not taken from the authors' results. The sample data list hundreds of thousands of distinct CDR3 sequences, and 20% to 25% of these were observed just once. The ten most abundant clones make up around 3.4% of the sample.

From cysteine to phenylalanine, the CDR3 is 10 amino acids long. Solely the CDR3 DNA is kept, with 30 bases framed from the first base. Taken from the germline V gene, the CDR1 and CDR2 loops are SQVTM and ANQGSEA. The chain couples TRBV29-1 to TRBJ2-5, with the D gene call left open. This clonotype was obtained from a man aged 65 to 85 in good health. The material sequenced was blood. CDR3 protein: CRVGEETQYF. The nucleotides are TGCAGGGTGGGTGAAGAGACCCAGTACTTC.